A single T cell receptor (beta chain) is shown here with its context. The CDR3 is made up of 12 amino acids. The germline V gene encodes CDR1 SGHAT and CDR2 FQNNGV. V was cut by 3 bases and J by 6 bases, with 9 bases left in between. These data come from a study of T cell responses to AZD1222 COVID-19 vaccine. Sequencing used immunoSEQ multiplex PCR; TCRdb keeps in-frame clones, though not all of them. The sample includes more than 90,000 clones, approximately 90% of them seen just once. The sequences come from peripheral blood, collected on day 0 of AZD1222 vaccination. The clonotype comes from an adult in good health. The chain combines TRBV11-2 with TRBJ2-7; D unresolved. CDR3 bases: TGTGCCAGCAGCTTTTCCGGAGCCGAGCAGTACTTC. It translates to CASSFSGAEQYF.